This T cell receptor beta chain was documented in a study of cytomegalovirus exposure and HLA in healthy donors. Regarding the study as a whole: The majority of CMV-associated TCR beta chains were reported as apparently HLA-restricted in a later analysis. Common viral pathogens were later found to be apparently linked to several of the most significant clusters.

Primers for the PCR totalled 60 Vbeta and 13 Jbeta. The repertoire was sequenced with immunoSEQ multiplex PCR; TCRdb's copy has only in-frame clones and lacks some. Of over 150,000 clones listed, around 80% are singletons. On this clone itself: Its antigen is unknown.

This receptor was identified in a woman aged 25 to 39 in good health and CMV-seropositive. Sequencing was carried out using PBMCs.

The DNA for the CDR3 is TGTGCCAGCAGCTTAGCGCGGACAGGGGGGGCCGGGGAGCTGTTTTTT. Translation gives CASSLARTGGAGELFF. The chain carries TRBV7-2 and TRBJ2-2; 10 bases are shared with TRBD1. The V and J ends lost 0 bases and 6 bases, in that order; junction bases with no gene match: 4. This CDR3 region has 16 residues. The germline V gene encodes CDR1 SGHTA and CDR2 FQGNSA.